This T cell receptor (beta chain) was sequenced during a study of graft-versus-host responses after intestinal transplantation. Study background: Multivisceral, liver-intestinal, or isolated intestinal transplants were performed in recipients. Anti-thymocyte globulin served as induction for all recipients, who then took tacrolimus and steroids for approximately three years.

About this clone: What it binds is unknown.

TCRdb's table, derived via immunoSEQ multiplex PCR, lists solely in-frame clones and lacks some. This table has approximately 100,000 clones, about 84% appearing once. Whole-study results and caveats: Detected in recipient marrow were GvH clones, some of which were first observed in ileum or blood.

V gave up 6 bases and J gave up 3 bases, with 15 bases separating them. CDR3 length: 15 residues. CDR1 is MNHNS and CDR2 is SASEGT in the germline V gene. This clonotype was obtained from a human patient who received an intestinal transplant, so some T cells may come from the graft donor. V and J are TRBV6-1 and TRBJ1-3; D call uncertain. The material sequenced was PBMCs, taken 255 days after intestinal transplant. The CDR3 region is CASRDRGFIGNTIYF. The CDR3 bases are TGTGCCAGCAGGGACCGAGGATTCATTGGAAACACCATATATTTT.